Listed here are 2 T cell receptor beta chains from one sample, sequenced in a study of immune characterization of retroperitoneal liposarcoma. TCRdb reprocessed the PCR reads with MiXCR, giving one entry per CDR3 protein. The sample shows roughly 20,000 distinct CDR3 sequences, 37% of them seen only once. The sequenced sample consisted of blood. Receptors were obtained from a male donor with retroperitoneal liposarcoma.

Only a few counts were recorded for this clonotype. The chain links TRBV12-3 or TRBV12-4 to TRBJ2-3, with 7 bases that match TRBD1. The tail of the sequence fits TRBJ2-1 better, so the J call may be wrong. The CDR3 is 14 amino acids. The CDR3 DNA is TGTGCCAGCAGATTCTACAGGGGCTATGACGAGCAGTTCTTC. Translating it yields CASRFYRGYDEQFF.

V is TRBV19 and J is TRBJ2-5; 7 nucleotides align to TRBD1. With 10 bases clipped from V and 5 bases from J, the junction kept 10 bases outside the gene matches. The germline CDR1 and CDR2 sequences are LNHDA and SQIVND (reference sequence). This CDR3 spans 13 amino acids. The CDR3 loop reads CATKTGYEETQYF. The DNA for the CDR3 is TGTGCCACCAAGACAGGGTATGAGGAGACCCAGTACTTC.